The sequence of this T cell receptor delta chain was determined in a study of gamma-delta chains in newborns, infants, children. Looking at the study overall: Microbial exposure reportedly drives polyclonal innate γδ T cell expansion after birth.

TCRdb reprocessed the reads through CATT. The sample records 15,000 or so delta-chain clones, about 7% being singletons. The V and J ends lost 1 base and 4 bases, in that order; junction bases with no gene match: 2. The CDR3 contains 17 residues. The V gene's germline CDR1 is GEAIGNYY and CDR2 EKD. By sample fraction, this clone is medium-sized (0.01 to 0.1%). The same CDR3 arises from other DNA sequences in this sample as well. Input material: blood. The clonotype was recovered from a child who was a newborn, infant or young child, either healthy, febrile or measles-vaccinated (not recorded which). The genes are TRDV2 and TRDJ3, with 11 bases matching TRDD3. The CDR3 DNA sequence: TGTGCCTGTGACACACTGGGGGATATTTGGGACACCCGACAGATGTTTTTC. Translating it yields CACDTLGDIWDTRQMFF.